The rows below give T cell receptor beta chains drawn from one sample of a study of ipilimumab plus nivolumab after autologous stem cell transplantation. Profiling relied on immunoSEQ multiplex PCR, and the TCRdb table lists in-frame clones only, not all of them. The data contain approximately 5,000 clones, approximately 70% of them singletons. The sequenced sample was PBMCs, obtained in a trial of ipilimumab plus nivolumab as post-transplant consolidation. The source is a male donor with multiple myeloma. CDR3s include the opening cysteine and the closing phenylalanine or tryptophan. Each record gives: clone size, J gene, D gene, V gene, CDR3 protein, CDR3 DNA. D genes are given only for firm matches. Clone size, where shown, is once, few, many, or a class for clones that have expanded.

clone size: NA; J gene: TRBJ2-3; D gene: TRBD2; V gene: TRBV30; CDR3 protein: CAWSTSGSFTDTQYF; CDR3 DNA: TGTGCCTGGAGTACTAGCGGGAGTTTCACAGATACGCAGTATTTT
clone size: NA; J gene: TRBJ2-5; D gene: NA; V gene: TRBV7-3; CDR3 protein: CASSRRVQETQYF; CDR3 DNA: TGTGCCAGCAGCCGCAGGGTGCAAGAGACCCAGTACTTC
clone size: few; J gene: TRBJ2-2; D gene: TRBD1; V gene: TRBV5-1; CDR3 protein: CASSPPGQTNTGELFF; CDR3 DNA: TGCGCCAGCAGCCCTCCGGGACAGACGAACACCGGGGAGCTGTTTTTT
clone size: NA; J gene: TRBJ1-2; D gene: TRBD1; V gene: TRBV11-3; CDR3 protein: CASSLDRGYGYTF; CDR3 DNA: TGTGCCAGCAGCTTAGACAGGGGGTATGGCTACACCTTC
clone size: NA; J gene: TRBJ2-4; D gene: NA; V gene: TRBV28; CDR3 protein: CASSLVRAIAKNIQYF; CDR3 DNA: TGTGCCAGCAGTTTAGTTCGGGCTATAGCCAAAAACATTCAGTACTTC
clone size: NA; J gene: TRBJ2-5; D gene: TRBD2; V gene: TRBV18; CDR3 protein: CASSPARREGGETQYF; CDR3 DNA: TGTGCCAGCTCACCCGCCCGGCGGGAGGGAGGAGAGACCCAGTACTTC
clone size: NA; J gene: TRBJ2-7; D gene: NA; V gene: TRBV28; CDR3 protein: CASSNPTTTGTYEQYF; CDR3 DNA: TGTGCCAGCAGCAACCCAACAACGACAGGTACCTACGAGCAGTACTTC
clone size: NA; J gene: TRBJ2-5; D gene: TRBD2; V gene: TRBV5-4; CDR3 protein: CASSNSGGDQETQYF; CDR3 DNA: TGTGCCAGCAGCAATAGCGGGGGGGATCAAGAGACCCAGTACTTC
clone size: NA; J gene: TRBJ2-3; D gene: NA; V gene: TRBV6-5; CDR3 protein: CASSPTASTDTQYF; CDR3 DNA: TGTGCCAGCAGCCCGACAGCTAGCACAGATACGCAGTATTTT
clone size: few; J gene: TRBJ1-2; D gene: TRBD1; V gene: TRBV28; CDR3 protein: CASTPRRDRTFYGYTF; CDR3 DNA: TGTGCCAGCACCCCCCGACGGGACAGGACATTCTATGGCTACACCTTC
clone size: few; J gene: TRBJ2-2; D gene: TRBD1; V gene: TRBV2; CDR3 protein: CASTQGPNTGELFF; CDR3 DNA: TGTGCCAGCACACAGGGGCCGAACACCGGGGAGCTGTTTTTT
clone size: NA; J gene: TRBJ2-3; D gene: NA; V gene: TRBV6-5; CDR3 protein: CASSTGPISTDTQYF; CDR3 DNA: TGTGCCAGCAGCACCGGACCGATAAGCACAGATACGCAGTATTTT
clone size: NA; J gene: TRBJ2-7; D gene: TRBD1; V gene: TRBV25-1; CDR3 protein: CASSNDRGPVYEQYF; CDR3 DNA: TGTGCCAGCAGTAACGACAGGGGCCCCGTGTACGAGCAGTACTTC
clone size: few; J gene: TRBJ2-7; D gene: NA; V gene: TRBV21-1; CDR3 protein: CASRAKRVGQPAYEQYF; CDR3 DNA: TGTGCCAGCAGAGCAAAGAGAGTGGGACAGCCTGCCTACGAGCAGTACTTC
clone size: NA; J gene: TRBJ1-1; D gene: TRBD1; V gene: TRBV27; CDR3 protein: CASSLSGQGYTEAFF; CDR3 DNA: TGTGCCAGCAGTTTATCGGGACAGGGGTACACTGAAGCTTTCTTT
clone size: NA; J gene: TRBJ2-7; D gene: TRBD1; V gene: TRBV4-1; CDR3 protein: CASSQIFGTGGFYEQYF; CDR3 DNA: TGCGCCAGCAGCCAAATCTTCGGGACAGGGGGTTTTTACGAGCAGTACTTC
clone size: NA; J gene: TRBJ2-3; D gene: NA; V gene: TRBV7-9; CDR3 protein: CASIPLPFSTDTQYF; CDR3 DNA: TGTGCCAGCATCCCTCTCCCTTTTAGCACAGATACGCAGTATTTT
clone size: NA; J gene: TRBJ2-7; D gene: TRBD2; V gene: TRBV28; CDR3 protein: CASSLVLGLAGYF; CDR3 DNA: TGTGCCAGCAGTTTAGTCCTAGGGCTAGCGGGGTACTTC
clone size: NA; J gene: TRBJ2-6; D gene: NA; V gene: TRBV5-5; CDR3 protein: CASFVVVSHKSGQRPDF; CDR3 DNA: TGTGCCAGCTTCGTGGTTGTCTCGCACAAGTCGGGCCAACGTCCTGACTTC